The 22 T cell receptor beta chains below all came from one sample that was sequenced in a study of CD8+CD57+ T cells in acquired aplastic anemia. Using genomic DNA as the template, TCR beta VDJ and CDR3 profiling was carried out. TCRdb re-called the reads with MiXCR, one entry per CDR3 protein. The sample lists around 170,000 distinct CDR3 sequences, around 47% occurring once. By flow cytometry, patients selected for sequencing had shown an expansion of CD8+CD57+ cells. Sequenced input: sorted CD4+, CD8+, or CD8+CD57+ T cells (not recorded which) from PBMCs. The receptors were sampled from a human donor with aplastic anemia.

The chain combines TRBV19 with TRBJ1-5; D remains unclear. CDR1 and CDR2 from the germline V gene are LNHDA and SQIVND (reference sequence). V lost 5 bases, J lost 4 bases, and 12 bases lay in between. CDR3 length equals 14 residues. CDR3 protein: CASSWIEVNQPQHF. The CDR3 nucleotides are TGTGCCAGTAGTTGGATCGAGGTTAATCAGCCCCAGCATTTT.

As to this clonotype: A junction boundary mismatches the germline segment, possibly from a read error. The V and J genes are TRBV10-3 and TRBJ1-2; 9 bases are shared with TRBD1. The length of the CDR3 is 14 residues. The germline CDR1 and CDR2 sequences are ENHRY and SYGVKD. The CDR3 region is CATSEYRTGDGYTF. CDR3 sequence (DNA): TGTGCCACCAGTGAGTACAGGACAGGGGATGGCTACACCTTC.

The chain employs TRBV10-3 and TRBJ1-5; 8 positions agree with TRBD1. The CDR3 runs to 13 residues. Looked up from germline, CDR1 is ENHRY and CDR2 is SYGVKD. V was clipped by 10 bases and J by 7 bases; unmatched bases: 9. CDR3 bases: TGTGCCACTTCGGACAGGGAAGGACAGCCCCAGCATTTT. It translates to CATSDREGQPQHF.

This sequence joins TRBV12-3 or TRBV12-4 and TRBJ1-2, with a weak D call TRBD1 (6 bases). This CDR3 contains 12 residues. V was cut by 6 bases and J by 4 bases, with 9 bases left in between. CDR3 in DNA: TGTGCCAGCAGAGGACAGCTCTATGGCTACACCTTC. Translation gives CASRGQLYGYTF.

Only a few counts were recorded for this clonotype. The chain joins TRBV10-3 to TRBJ2-1; 9 nucleotides align to TRBD1. The CDR3 is made up of 11 amino acids. With V trimmed by 8 bases and J by 8 bases, 1 base remained unmatched. Germline CDR1 ENHRY, CDR2 SYGVKD. The CDR3 here is CAIRTGDEQFF. In DNA, the CDR3 is TGTGCCATCCGGACAGGGGATGAGCAGTTCTTC.

The sample holds many counts of this clonotype. This chain connects TRBV5-1 to TRBJ2-1; TRBD1 is a possible D gene (6 bases). The length of the CDR3 is 12 residues. V lost 3 bases and J 10 bases, leaving 11 bases between the germline ends. The germline V gene encodes CDR1 SGHRS and CDR2 YFSETQ. The CDR3 reads CASSSGQWEQFF. Written as DNA, the CDR3 is TGCGCCAGCAGCTCTGGACAGTGGGAGCAGTTCTTC.

The genes are TRBV9 and TRBJ2-7; D possibly matches TRBD1 or TRBD2 (6 bases each). Trimming shortened V by 4 bases and J by 3 bases, and 14 bases separated the two germline ends. Germline lookup yields CDR1 SGDLS and CDR2 YYNGEE. CDR3 size: 14 residues. In DNA form, the CDR3 reads TGTGCCAGCAGCCCGTCCGAGGGGGGCTACGAGCAGTACTTC. Its protein product is CASSPSEGGYEQYF. The full variable domain, in which reference TRBV9 and TRBJ2-7 provide the parts outside the CDR3, is DSGVTQTPKHLITATGQRVTLRCSPRSGDLSVYWYQQSLDQGLQFLIQYYNGEERAKGNILERFSAQQFPDLHSELNLSSLELGDSALYFCASSPSEGGYEQYFGPGTRLTVT.

This sequence joins TRBV2 and TRBJ2-7; TRBD2 aligns across 11 bases. The CDR3 spans 13 residues. Trimming cost V 3 bases and J 12 bases; bases outside gene matches: 7. Germline V gene data show CDR1 as SNHLY and CDR2 as FYNNEI. CDR3 nucleotides: TGTGCCAGCAGTGAGCTGGGACTAGCGGTCTTGTACTTC. This encodes CASSELGLAVLYF. The full variable domain, completed using reference TRBV2 and TRBJ2-7, is EPEVTQTPSHQVTQMGQEVILRCVPISNHLYFYWYRQILGQKVEFLVSFYNNEISEKSEIFDDQFSVERPDGSNFTLKIRSTKLEDSAMYFCASSELGLAVLYFGPGTRLTVT.

The chain has TRBV15 and TRBJ1-4, with 10 bases matching TRBD1. CDR3 length: 14 residues. V dropped 4 bases and J dropped 8; count of bases not matched to a gene: 4. From germline, CDR1 is LNHNV and CDR2 YYDKDF (reference sequence). DNA of the CDR3: TGTGCCACCAGCACCGGGACAGGGGTCGAAAAACTGTTTTTT. It translates to CATSTGTGVEKLFF.

This clonotype was found many times. The chain employs TRBV2 and TRBJ1-2; 7 bases fit TRBD1. The CDR3 contains 11 residues. The V segment lost 5 bases and the J segment 8 bases; nucleotides outside the gene matches: 2. Germline V gene data show CDR1 as SNHLY and CDR2 as FYNNEI. CDR3 sequence (DNA): TGTGCCAGCAGTCGGACAGGAGGCTACACCTTC. This sequence encodes CASSRTGGYTF.

Remarks on this clonotype: One junction end disagrees with the germline gene, perhaps due to a read error. This chain joins TRBV7-2 and TRBJ2-1; unclear D gene. CDR3 length: 17 residues. Germline V CDR1 and CDR2: SGHTA, FQGNSA. The CDR3 reads CAGSPDRGSSFPNEQFF. For the CDR3, the DNA is TGTGCCGGCAGCCCGGATAGAGGTAGCTCGTTCCCCAATGAGCAGTTCTTC.

The chain employs TRBV11-1 and TRBJ2-7, with TRBD1 as a possible D gene (5 bases). Germline V gives CDR1 SGHAT, CDR2 FQDESV (reference sequence). This CDR3 has 18 amino acids. V lost 3 bases, J lost 2 bases, and 23 bases lay in between. Here the CDR3 DNA reads TGTGCCAGCAGCTTTAAGGGGCTTCGGGCCATATCAGCCTACGAGCAGTACGTC. It yields the protein CASSFKGLRAISAYEQYV.

The table lists this clonotype with many counts. CDR3: CASSEGVVYGYTF. For the CDR3, the DNA is TGCGCCAGCAGTGAGGGGGTCGTCTATGGCTACACCTTC. V usage is TRBV10-1 and J usage is TRBJ1-2, with unresolved D. CDR1 and CDR2 (germline): WNHNN, SYGVQD (reference sequence). Trimming shortened V by 2 bases and J by 4 bases, and 8 bases separated the two germline ends. This CDR3 has 13 residues.

This clonotype was picked up many times. The chain joins TRBV29-1 to TRBJ2-2; D gene unclear. CDR3 length: 15 residues. Trimming cost V 1 base and J 1 base, with 10 bases left between them. Germline values: CDR1 SQVTM, CDR2 ANQGSEA. The CDR3 sequence is CSVEVAGRNTGELFF. CDR3 nucleotides: TGCAGCGTTGAAGTAGCCGGGCGGAACACCGGGGAGCTGTTTTTT.

The chain links TRBV20-1 to TRBJ2-5; TRBD2 matches 7 bases. This CDR3 comprises 13 residues. Germline trimming cut 5 bases from V and 5 bases from J; bases unmatched to any gene: 8. Germline loops: CDR1 DFQATT, CDR2 SNEGSKA (reference sequence). In nucleotides, the CDR3 is TGCAGTGCTCGCGGGAGTCTCGGCGAGACCCAGTACTTC. Translated: CSARGSLGETQYF.

The CDR3, as DNA: TGCAGTGCTAGAGGGGACGCACGGGGAGGCTACACCTTC. It encodes CSARGDARGGYTF. The chain employs TRBV20-1 and TRBJ1-2; tentatively, D is TRBD1 (5 bases). CDR3 size: 13 residues. CDR1 is DFQATT and CDR2 is SNEGSKA in the germline V gene (reference sequence). The germline V and J ends were trimmed by 1 base and 8 bases, with 14 bases remaining between them.

This clonotype was seen only a few times. The V call is TRBV25-1, the J call TRBJ1-6; D is uncertain. The CDR3 sequence is 15 residues long. Germline lookup yields CDR1 MGHDK and CDR2 SYGVNS. V was shortened by 8 bases and J by 11 bases, with 22 bases between the two germline ends. The CDR3 protein is CASSPRTLDRAPLHF. Written as DNA, the CDR3 is TGTGCCAGCTCACCTAGGACCCTCGATCGCGCACCCCTCCACTTT.

A remark on this clonotype: A much larger clone differs from this one at a single base, so this may be a read error. This rearrangement joins TRBV9 to TRBJ2-4; 10 bases line up with TRBD1. V gave up 7 bases and J gave up 11 bases; unmatched junction bases: 12. This CDR3 has 14 residues. From germline, CDR1 is SGDLS and CDR2 YYNGEE. CDR3 sequence reads: CASGEGTGVDVQYF. In nucleotides, the CDR3 is TGTGCCAGCGGAGAAGGGACAGGGGTAGACGTTCAGTACTTC.

This clonotype was found a few times. The junction shows a germline mismatch at one end, possibly a read error. The chain couples TRBV10-3 to TRBJ2-2; D is possibly TRBD2 (6 bases). This CDR3 is 14 amino acids long. CDR1 and CDR2 from the germline V gene are ENHRY and SYGVKD. CDR3 residues: CAVRPLSDSGGLFF. The CDR3 DNA sequence: TGTGCCGTCCGGCCTTTGTCTGACTCCGGGGGGCTGTTTTTT.

The genes are TRBV4-3 and TRBJ1-5; D unresolved. This CDR3 is 18 amino acids long. Trimming took 0 bases from V and 3 from J, leaving 18 bases between them. Germline V gives CDR1 LGHNA, CDR2 YSLEER. Here the CDR3 reads CASSQDVIRTANNQPQHF. CDR3 in DNA: TGCGCCAGCAGCCAAGATGTAATTAGGACCGCTAACAATCAGCCCCAGCATTTT.

V is TRBV19 and J is TRBJ2-7, with TRBD2 matching over 11 bases. After removal of 7 bases from V and 3 bases from J, the junction contained 5 bases not matched to a gene. The germline V gene has CDR1 LNHDA and CDR2 SQIVND (reference sequence). The CDR3 is made up of 14 amino acids. DNA of the CDR3: TGTGCCAGTATCAGGACTAGCGGGCTCTACGAGCAGTACGTC. Its protein product is CASIRTSGLYEQYV.

This rearrangement joins TRBV11-2 to TRBJ2-5, with 7 bases fitting TRBD1. J was trimmed by 7 bases and V by 4 bases; bases with no gene match: 12. Germline V gene lookup returns CDR1 SGHAT and CDR2 FQNNGV. The CDR3 contains 15 residues. CDR3 residues: CASSWPWDSQGTQYF. For the CDR3, the DNA is TGTGCCAGCAGCTGGCCTTGGGACAGCCAGGGGACCCAGTACTTC. The whole variable domain, remainder taken from reference TRBV11-2 and TRBJ2-5, is EAGVAQSPRYKIIEKRQSVAFWCNPISGHATLYWYQQILGQGPKLLIQFQNNGVVDDSQLPKDRFSAERLKGVDSTLKIQPAKLEDSAVYLCASSWPWDSQGTQYFGPGTRLLVL.